One TCR beta chain is described in this entry. There are a few counts of this clonotype. Its target antigen remains unknown. Base-call qualities are not available, and no considerably larger clone is one nucleotide away. These data are taken from a study of T-cell memory formation after mild COVID-19 (dated by TCRdb to the early 2020s). Describing the broader study: TCR sequence clusters from the two donors were found to be largely donor specific. In a couple of donors, T-cell clones that expanded and contracted after mild COVID-19 were followed by sequencing TCRalpha and TCRbeta repertoires longitudinally. The cohort comprised two young, previously healthy adult volunteers, one female and one male.

V and J are truncated by 0 bases and 3 bases respectively, leaving an intervening sequence of 12 bases. The cysteine opens and the phenylalanine closes a CDR3 of 14 amino acids. CDR3 DNA only is kept here, 42 bases in frame from base 1. CDR1 and CDR2, per the germline V gene (reference sequence), are GTSNPN and SVGIG. The sequencer was an Illumina NovaSeq 6000. Using 5'RACE with constant-segment primers, TCRalpha and TCRbeta cDNA libraries were constructed, with sample barcodes and unique molecular identifiers added in the process. Trizol reagent was used to extract RNA from every sample. Amplification of the libraries took two PCR steps, and the second step added a second sample barcode plus Illumina TruSeq adapters. Libraries were sequenced on an Illumina NovaSeq with 2 x 150 bp paired-end reads. From the authors' description of their analysis: With migec v1.2.7, reads were demultiplexed and then collapsed into UMI-guided consensus sequences. Using mixcr v2.1.11, UMI consensuses were aligned to TRA and TRB V and J templates and then assembled into clonotypes. A clonotype was counted as expanded or contracted only if both edgeR and NoisET called the change significant, with noise models trained on biological replicates. For edgeR calls, a false discovery rate-adjusted p below 0.01 and a log2 fold-change threshold of 1 were applied. As an exploratory analysis of dynamics, max-normalized trajectories of the 1000 most abundant clonotypes were examined by PCA with hierarchical clustering. The CD4 or CD8 phenotype of responding clones was assigned using the separately sequenced CD4+ and CD8+ repertoires. Clones were called with MiXCR by TCRdb after fastp trimmed the public reads at Q25, and only in-frame beta chains were retained. Each entry is one CDR3 protein sequence, shown with its most common DNA and genes. The V and J calls, along with clone size, are taken from TCRdb and not from the paper's own processing. For this sample there are about 160,000 distinct CDR3 sequences; about 28% appear just once. The ten largest clones capture approximately 12% of the sample.

General study outcomes and caveats: Some responding clones were detected in pre-infection memory, which suggested that pre-existing cross-reactive memory T cells had joined the SARS-CoV-2 response. Balanced CD4/CD8 phenotypes were observed for clones contracting from day 15 to 85, whereas a bias towards CD4+ was observed for a second wave of clones expanding from day 15 to 37. Contracting CD4+ clones were found mainly in CM and EM memory subsets, while CD8+ clones were enriched in EMRA. Only a couple of mild cases were covered in the study, and larger cohorts including severe cases with pre-infection samples were considered necessary. The second-wave clones that peaked on day 37 were not confirmed to be SARS-CoV-2 specific.

Ficoll-Paque density gradient centrifugation was used to isolate PBMCs. The chain employs TRBV30 and TRBJ2-7; the D gene cannot be resolved reliably. The TCR comes from an adult woman who had mild COVID-19 (a few samples of this study predate the infection). The sample titles of this study are shuffled in the database, so cell type and time point are left out; the donor was told from shared clones. Material for sequencing was PBMCs or a T cell subset sorted from them (not recorded which). CDR3 protein: CAWSVPGEHYEQYF. The nucleotide sequence is TGTGCCTGGAGTGTGCCTGGAGAACACTACGAGCAGTACTTC.